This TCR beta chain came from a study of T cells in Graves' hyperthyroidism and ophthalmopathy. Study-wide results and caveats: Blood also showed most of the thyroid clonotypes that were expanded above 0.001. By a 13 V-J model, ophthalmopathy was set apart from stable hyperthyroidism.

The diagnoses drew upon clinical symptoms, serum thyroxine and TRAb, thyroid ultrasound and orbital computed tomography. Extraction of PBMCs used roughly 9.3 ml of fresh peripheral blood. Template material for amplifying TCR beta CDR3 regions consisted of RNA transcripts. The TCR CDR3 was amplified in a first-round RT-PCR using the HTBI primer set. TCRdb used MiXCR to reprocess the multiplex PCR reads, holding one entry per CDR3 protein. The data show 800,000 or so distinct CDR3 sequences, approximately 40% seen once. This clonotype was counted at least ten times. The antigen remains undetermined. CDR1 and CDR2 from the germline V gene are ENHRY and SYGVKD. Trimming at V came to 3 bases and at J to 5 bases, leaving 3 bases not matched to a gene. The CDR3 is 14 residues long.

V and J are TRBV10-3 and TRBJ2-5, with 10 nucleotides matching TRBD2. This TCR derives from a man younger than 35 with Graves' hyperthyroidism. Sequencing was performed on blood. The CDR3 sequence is CAISDLAGEETQYF. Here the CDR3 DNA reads TGTGCCATCAGTGACCTAGCGGGAGAGGAGACCCAGTACTTC.